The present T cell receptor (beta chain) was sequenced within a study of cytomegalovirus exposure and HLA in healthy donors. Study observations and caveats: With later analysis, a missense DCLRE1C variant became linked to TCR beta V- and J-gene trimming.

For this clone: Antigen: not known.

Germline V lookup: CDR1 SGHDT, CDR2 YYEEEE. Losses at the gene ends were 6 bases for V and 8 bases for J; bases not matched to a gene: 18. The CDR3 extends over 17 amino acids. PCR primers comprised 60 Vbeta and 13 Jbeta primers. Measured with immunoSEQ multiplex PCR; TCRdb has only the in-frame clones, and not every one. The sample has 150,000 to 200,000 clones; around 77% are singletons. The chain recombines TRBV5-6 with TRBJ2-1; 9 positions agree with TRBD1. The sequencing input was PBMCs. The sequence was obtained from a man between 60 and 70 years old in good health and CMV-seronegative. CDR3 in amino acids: CASNSGPRARQGDEQFF. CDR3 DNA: TGTGCCAGCAACTCGGGTCCGCGGGCCAGACAGGGGGATGAGCAGTTCTTC.